Shown below are 32 T cell receptor beta chains from a single sample sequenced in a study of blood T cell repertoires in COVID-19. Only in-frame clones appear in the TCRdb table, and some are missing; sequencing was by immunoSEQ multiplex PCR. The sample carries roughly 220,000 clones, 82% recorded once. Sequenced input: peripheral blood. These receptor sequences come from a woman aged 80 or over with COVID-19, enrolled during active disease.

The chain links TRBV14 to TRBJ2-1, with 12 bases matching TRBD2. CDR1 and CDR2 from the germline V gene are SGHDN and FVKESK. The length of the CDR3 is 17 residues. V dropped 4 bases and J dropped 2; count of bases not matched to a gene: 6. The CDR3 sequence is CASSPSSGRAPYNEQFF. CDR3 DNA sequence: TGTGCCAGCAGCCCGTCTAGCGGGAGGGCCCCCTACAATGAGCAGTTCTTC.

The chain has TRBV7-9 and TRBJ2-7; D not certain. The CDR3 covers 10 residues. Germline V gives CDR1 SEHNR, CDR2 FQNEAQ (reference sequence). V lost 5 bases and J 5 bases, leaving 4 bases between the germline ends. The CDR3 reads CASSPNEQYF. For the CDR3, the DNA is TGTGCCAGCAGCCCTAACGAGCAGTACTTC.

The rearrangement links TRBV27 to TRBJ2-7, with unresolved D. V was cut by 2 bases and J by 2 bases, with 7 bases left in between. This CDR3 is 13 amino acids long. From germline, CDR1 is MNHEY and CDR2 SMNVEV (reference sequence). The CDR3 DNA reads TGTGCCAGCAGTTTAGGGCAGACCTACGAGCAGTACTTC. Its protein product is CASSLGQTYEQYF.

The CDR3 DNA sequence: TGTGCCTGGAGTGTACGGGGACAGTCCAATCAGCCCCAGCATTTT. As protein: CAWSVRGQSNQPQHF. The chain recombines TRBV30 with TRBJ1-5, with 7 bases that match TRBD1. After removal of 0 bases from V and 3 bases from J, the junction contained 5 bases not matched to a gene. This CDR3 has 15 residues. In germline, CDR1 is GTSNPN, CDR2 SVGIG (reference sequence).

This clone was recorded once. The J gene is TRBJ1-4, the V gene TRBV5-6, with TRBD1 identical over 7 bases. The CDR3 consists of 15 residues. Germline CDR1 is SGHDT and CDR2 is YYEEEE. V gave up 5 bases and J gave up 3 bases; unmatched junction bases: 7. The CDR3 region is CASRDDREANEKLFF. The CDR3 DNA reads as TGTGCCAGCAGGGATGACAGGGAAGCTAATGAAAAACTGTTTTTT.

The chain links TRBV6-5 to TRBJ1-1; maybe TRBD1 (6 bases). Looked up from germline, CDR1 is MNHEY and CDR2 is SVGAGI. The CDR3 is made up of 15 amino acids. Trimming cost V 7 bases and J 1 base, with 16 bases left between them. The CDR3 region has the DNA TGTGCCAGCACCCCACGGCAGGGGCCGAACACTGAAGCTTTCTTT. Protein product: CASTPRQGPNTEAFF.

A few counts support this clone. V usage is TRBV2 and J usage is TRBJ1-2, with D perhaps matching TRBD1 (6 bases). Germline CDR1 reads SNHLY; CDR2 reads FYNNEI. This CDR3 spans 12 amino acids. V lost 8 bases, J lost 2 bases, and 9 bases lay in between. CDR3 amino acids: CASVGQNYGYTF. The CDR3 region has the DNA TGTGCCAGCGTCGGACAGAACTATGGCTACACCTTC.

The chain joins TRBV7-2 to TRBJ2-1; the match to TRBD1 covers 7 bases. V lost 2 bases, J lost 5 bases, and 12 bases stayed unmatched. Germline V gives CDR1 SGHTA, CDR2 FQGNSA. This CDR3 is built from 17 residues. In DNA, the CDR3 is TGTGCCAGCAGCTTAAGAGAAGGGGGCGCGCGAAACAATGAGCAGTTCTTC. This encodes CASSLREGGARNNEQFF.

V and J are TRBV5-4 and TRBJ1-1; perhaps TRBD1 as D (5 bases). Germline V gene lookup returns CDR1 SGHNT and CDR2 YYREEE (reference sequence). This CDR3 contains 15 residues. The V end lost 6 bases, the J end lost 0 bases, and 15 bases lay between the germline ends. The CDR3 nucleotides read TGTGCCAGCACTTCCGGGGGGGAGGTGAACACTGAAGCTTTCTTT. As protein: CASTSGGEVNTEAFF.

The V and J genes are TRBV30 and TRBJ1-5; 8 bases agree with TRBD1. This CDR3 is 14 amino acids long. The V gene end was trimmed by 3 bases and the J gene end by 5 bases; junction bases not matched to a gene: 6. The germline CDR1 and CDR2 sequences are GTSNPN and SVGIG (reference sequence). CDR3 sequence: CAWRPHRGDQPQHF. CDR3 DNA sequence: TGTGCCTGGAGACCGCACAGGGGGGATCAGCCCCAGCATTTT.

CDR3 protein: CASSLGTGGNQPQHF. The CDR3 coding sequence is TGTGCCAGCAGCTTAGGGACAGGGGGCAATCAGCCCCAGCATTTT. J is TRBJ1-5 and V is TRBV11-2; 9 positions match TRBD1. The V gene end was trimmed by 1 base and the J gene end by 2 bases; junction bases not matched to a gene: 0. This CDR3 is 15 amino acids long. Germline V gives CDR1 SGHAT, CDR2 FQNNGV.

CDR3: CASSLVAGGSTDTQYF. The CDR3 region has the DNA TGTGCCAGCAGCTTAGTGGCGGGGGGTTCCACAGATACGCAGTATTTT. The J gene is TRBJ2-3, the V gene TRBV11-3; 8 nucleotides align to TRBD2. CDR3 size: 16 residues. Per the germline V gene, CDR1 is SGHNT and CDR2 is YENEEA. The trim removed 1 base at V and 2 bases at J, leaving 5 bases unmatched.

The chain uses TRBV28 and TRBJ2-2; D gene unclear. V lost 3 bases and J lost 9, with 8 bases in between. The CDR3 runs 12 residues. Per the germline V gene, CDR1 is MDHEN and CDR2 is SYDVKM. CDR3 amino acids: CASSFPLRELFF. In DNA, the CDR3 is TGTGCCAGCAGTTTCCCCCTCCGGGAGCTGTTTTTT.

V gene TRBV4-1 combines with J gene TRBJ1-2; maybe TRBD1 (6 bases). The germline CDR1 and CDR2 sequences are MGHRA and YSYEKL. There are 18 residues in the CDR3. The ends were cut back, 1 base at V and 2 bases at J, with 20 bases in the middle. DNA for the CDR3: TGCGCCAGCAGCCAAGTGGAGGCATACAGGGAGTTAAACTATGGCTACACCTTC. Encoded protein: CASSQVEAYRELNYGYTF.

CDR3 sequence (DNA): TGCAGCGTCCCGGGACTCCGAGAAGCTTTCTTT. It specifies CSVPGLREAFF. This chain uses TRBV29-1 with TRBJ1-1; tentative D call: TRBD1 (5 bases). Germline CDR1 is SQVTM and CDR2 is ANQGSEA. The CDR3 spans 11 residues. Trimming left V 6 bases short and J 8 bases short, with 13 bases between.

The CDR3 DNA sequence: TGTGCCAGCAGCTTTTACTCCTACGAGCAGTACTTC. Translation: CASSFYSYEQYF. The chain has TRBV21-1 and TRBJ2-7; TRBD2, the D gene given by the table, was not confirmed from the DNA. TRBV21-1 is classified as a pseudogene. CDR3 length: 12 residues.

The rearrangement joins TRBV7-2 to TRBJ2-1; 7 positions match TRBD2. CDR3 length equals 15 residues. The V and J ends lost 4 bases and 5 bases, in that order; junction bases with no gene match: 8. Looked up from germline, CDR1 is SGHTA and CDR2 is FQGNSA. The CDR3 spells CASSSLGGVNNEQFF. CDR3 coding DNA: TGTGCCAGCAGCTCCCTGGGGGGGGTAAACAATGAGCAGTTCTTC.

The rearrangement uses TRBV5-6 and TRBJ2-1, with TRBD1 matching 11 bases. CDR3 length equals 16 residues. The junction had 11 bases not matched to a gene; V was cut back by 4 bases and J by 8 bases. Germline V gene lookup returns CDR1 SGHDT and CDR2 YYEEEE. As DNA, the CDR3 is TGTGCCAGCAGCCCCCGGACAGGGGGCGCAATATATGAGCAGTTCTTC. Encoded protein: CASSPRTGGAIYEQFF. Based on the CDR3 plus reference TRBV5-6 and TRBJ2-1, the full variable domain is DAGVTQSPTHLIKTRGQQVTLRCSPKSGHDTVSWYQQALGQGPQFIFQYYEEEERQRGNFPDRFSGHQFPNYSSELNVNALLLGDSALYLCASSPRTGGAIYEQFFGPGTRLTVL.

CDR3 sequence reads: CASSMDSRTGELFF. CDR3 sequence (DNA): TGTGCCAGTAGTATGGACAGCCGCACCGGGGAGCTGTTTTTT. V usage is TRBV19 and J usage is TRBJ2-2; the D gene is possibly TRBD1 (6 bases). V was cut by 3 bases and J by 4 bases, with 9 bases left in between. Germline CDR1 reads LNHDA; CDR2 reads SQIVND (reference sequence). This CDR3 region has 14 residues.

The rearrangement uses TRBV7-3 and TRBJ2-2, with D hard to call. V dropped 4 bases and J dropped 1 base, with 13 bases sitting between them. Per germline, CDR1 SGHTA and CDR2 FQGTGA. This CDR3 is built from 16 residues. CDR3 sequence: CASSSSAVLNTGELFF. The CDR3 DNA sequence: TGTGCCAGCAGCTCCTCGGCGGTGTTGAACACCGGGGAGCTGTTTTTT.

The chain is built from TRBV24-1 and TRBJ1-1; D unresolved. Germline V CDR1 and CDR2: KGHDR, SFDVKD. Trimming pared 7 bases from V and 11 bases from J, leaving 16 bases between. The CDR3 is 12 residues long. CDR3 coding DNA: TGTGCCACCAGCAACCCCACAGAAGGCGCTTTCTTT. Translation: CATSNPTEGAFF.

The chain has TRBV2 and TRBJ2-7; 10 nucleotides agree with TRBD2. The CDR3 is made up of 15 amino acids. The junction had 10 bases not matched to a gene; V was cut back by 9 bases and J by 2 bases. Looked up from germline, CDR1 is SNHLY and CDR2 is FYNNEI. CDR3 sequence (DNA): TGTGCCAGGTCCGTTCTAGCGGGAGCCACCTACGAGCAGTACTTC. It specifies CARSVLAGATYEQYF.

In this sample, this clone turned up a few times. The rearrangement links TRBV7-9 to TRBJ2-7; 9 bases agree with TRBD2. This CDR3 has 14 amino acids. The germline V gene has CDR1 SEHNR and CDR2 FQNEAQ (reference sequence). The trim removed 5 bases at V and 1 base at J, leaving 3 bases unmatched. The CDR3 sequence: CASSQTSGSYEQYF. The CDR3 DNA reads TGTGCCAGCAGCCAGACTAGCGGATCCTACGAGCAGTACTTC.

The chain recombines TRBV9 with TRBJ2-1, with 11 bases that match TRBD2. Unmatched junction bases numbered 7, after V lost 4 bases and J lost 4 bases. Germline-derived CDR1 and CDR2 are SGDLS and YYNGEE. There are 16 residues in the CDR3. In DNA form, the CDR3 reads TGTGCCAGCAGCCCGTCGGCTAGCGGGGGGTACAATGAGCAGTTCTTC. It specifies CASSPSASGGYNEQFF.

A single count supports this clone. The V gene is TRBV5-4, the J gene TRBJ1-2; maybe TRBD1 (6 bases). The germline V gene has CDR1 SGHNT and CDR2 YYREEE (reference sequence). The V and J ends lost 0 bases and 2 bases respectively, with 8 bases between them. This CDR3 contains 14 residues. The CDR3 region is CASSLGQGNYGYTF. DNA for the CDR3: TGTGCCAGCAGCTTGGGGCAGGGGAACTATGGCTACACCTTC. Drawing the rest from reference TRBV5-4 and TRBJ1-2, the complete variable domain is ETGVTQSPTHLIKTRGQQVTLRCSSQSGHNTVSWYQQALGQGPQFIFQYYREEENGRGNFPPRFSGLQFPNYSSELNVNALELDDSALYLCASSLGQGNYGYTFGSGTRLTVV.

V usage is TRBV7-3 and J usage is TRBJ2-5; 13 bases fit TRBD2. V dropped 5 bases and J dropped 2; count of bases not matched to a gene: 5. CDR1 is SGHTA and CDR2 is FQGTGA in the germline V gene. The CDR3 covers 16 residues. This CDR3 is CASSPVGLAGQETQYF. CDR3 DNA: TGTGCCAGCAGCCCCGTGGGACTAGCGGGGCAAGAGACCCAGTACTTC.

This chain uses TRBV20-1 with TRBJ2-3; D might be TRBD2 (5 bases). This CDR3 contains 11 residues. V was shortened by 8 bases and J by 1 base, with 7 bases between the two germline ends. Germline CDR1 DFQATT, CDR2 SNEGSKA (reference sequence). The CDR3 DNA reads TGCAGTACGCGGGGCACAGATACGCAGTATTTT. Its translation: CSTRGTDTQYF.

The V gene is TRBV7-9, the J gene TRBJ1-3; a weak D match, TRBD1 (5 bases). Germline values: CDR1 SEHNR, CDR2 FQNEAQ (reference sequence). The CDR3 length is 19 residues. V was cut by 1 base and J by 0 bases, with 19 bases left in between. CDR3 in amino acids: CASSLDRLKGRASGNTIYF. Here the CDR3 DNA reads TGTGCCAGCAGCTTAGATCGGCTAAAGGGCAGGGCCTCTGGAAACACCATATATTTT.

This clone was seen a handful of times. The V and J genes are TRBV28 and TRBJ1-3, with 7 bases matching TRBD1. The CDR3 consists of 17 residues. Trimming at V came to 3 bases and at J to 2 bases, leaving 10 bases not matched to a gene. The germline CDR1 and CDR2 sequences are MDHEN and SYDVKM. The CDR3 loop reads CASSFRTGGGTGNTIYF. The CDR3 DNA is TGTGCCAGCAGTTTTCGGACAGGCGGAGGAACTGGAAACACCATATATTTT. Based on the CDR3 plus reference TRBV28 and TRBJ1-3, the full variable domain is DVKVTQSSRYLVKRTGEKVFLECVQDMDHENMFWYRQDPGLGLRLIYFSYDVKMKEKGDIPEGYSVSREKKERFSLILESASTNQTSMYLCASSFRTGGGTGNTIYFGEGSWLTVV.

V is TRBV5-4 and J is TRBJ1-5, with 7 positions matching TRBD1. This CDR3 spans 14 amino acids. In germline, CDR1 is SGHNT, CDR2 YYREEE (reference sequence). V shed 3 bases, J shed 3 bases, and the junction held 3 bases outside the gene matches. The CDR3 DNA reads as TGTGCCAGCAGCTGGGACAGCCCCAATCAGCCCCAGCATTTT. Translated: CASSWDSPNQPQHF.

J is TRBJ2-1 and V is TRBV29-1, with 11 bases that match TRBD2. CDR3 length: 15 residues. Germline V lookup: CDR1 SQVTM, CDR2 ANQGSEA. V shed 7 bases, J shed 5 bases, and the junction held 10 bases outside the gene matches. The CDR3 sequence is CSAREGLADNNEQFF. CDR3 bases: TGCAGCGCCCGAGAGGGACTAGCGGACAACAATGAGCAGTTCTTC.

The chain recombines TRBV18 with TRBJ1-1; D might be TRBD1 (6 bases). The CDR3 has 14 amino acids. V was trimmed by 2 bases and J by 6 bases, leaving 13 bases between them. Germline V CDR1 and CDR2: KGHSH, LQKENI. Here the CDR3 reads CASSPSQGKAEAFF. In nucleotides, the CDR3 is TGTGCCAGCTCACCAAGTCAGGGGAAAGCTGAAGCTTTCTTT.